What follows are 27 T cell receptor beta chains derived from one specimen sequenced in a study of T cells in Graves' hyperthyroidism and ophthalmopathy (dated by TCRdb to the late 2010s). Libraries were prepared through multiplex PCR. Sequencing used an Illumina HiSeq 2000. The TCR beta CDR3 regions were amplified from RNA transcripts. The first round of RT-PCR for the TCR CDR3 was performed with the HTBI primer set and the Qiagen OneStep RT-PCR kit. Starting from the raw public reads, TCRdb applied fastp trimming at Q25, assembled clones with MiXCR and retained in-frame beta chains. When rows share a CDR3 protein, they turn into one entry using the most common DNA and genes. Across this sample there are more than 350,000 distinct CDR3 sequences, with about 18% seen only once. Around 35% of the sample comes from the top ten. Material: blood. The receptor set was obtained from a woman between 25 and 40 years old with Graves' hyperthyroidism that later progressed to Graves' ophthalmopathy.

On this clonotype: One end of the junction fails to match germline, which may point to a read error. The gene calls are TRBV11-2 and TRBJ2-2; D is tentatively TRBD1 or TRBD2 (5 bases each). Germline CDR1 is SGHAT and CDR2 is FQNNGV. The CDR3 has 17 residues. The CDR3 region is CASSLGTWEANTGERFF. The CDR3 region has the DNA TGTGCCAGCAGCTTAGGGACATGGGAAGCGAACACCGGGGAGCGGTTTTTT. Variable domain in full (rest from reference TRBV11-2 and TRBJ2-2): EAGVAQSPRYKIIEKRQSVAFWCNPISGHATLYWYQQILGQGPKLLIQFQNNGVVDDSQLPKDRFSAERLKGVDSTLKIQPAKLEDSAVYLCASSLGTWEANTGERFFGEGSRLTVL.

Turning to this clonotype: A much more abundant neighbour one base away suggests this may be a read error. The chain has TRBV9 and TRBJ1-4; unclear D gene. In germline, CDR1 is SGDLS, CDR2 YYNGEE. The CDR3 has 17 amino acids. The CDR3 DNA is TGTGCCAGCAGTCCAGCGGCCGTTATTGCAACTAATGAAGAACTGTTTTTT. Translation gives CASSPAAVIATNEELFF.

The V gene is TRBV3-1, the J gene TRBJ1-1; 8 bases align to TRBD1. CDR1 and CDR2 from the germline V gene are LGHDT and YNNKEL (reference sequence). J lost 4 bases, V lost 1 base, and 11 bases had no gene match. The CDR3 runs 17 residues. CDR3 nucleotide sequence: TGTGCCAGCAGCCAAGGGGGTCAGGGGGCGGGAGGCACTGAAGCTTTCTTT. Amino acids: CASSQGGQGAGGTEAFF.

CDR3 sequence (DNA): TGTGCCAGCTCACGCCCAGGGAGTGGGCAACAAAACATTCAGTACTTC. Encoded protein: CASSRPGSGQQNIQYF. The chain employs TRBV18 and TRBJ2-4; D is tentatively TRBD1 or TRBD2 (5 bases each). The length of the CDR3 is 16 residues. Trimming took off 4 bases at V and 5 bases at J, with 18 bases between the two ends. Germline V gene lookup returns CDR1 KGHSH and CDR2 LQKENI.

CDR3 sequence: CASSSTEIYEQYV. The CDR3 DNA reads as TGTGCCAGCAGCTCAACAGAAATCTACGAGCAGTACGTC. This chain links TRBV13 with TRBJ2-7; D remains ambiguous. V dropped 4 bases and J dropped 3 bases, with 10 bases sitting between them. Germline V gene lookup returns CDR1 PRHDT and CDR2 FYEKMQ (reference sequence). The CDR3 totals 13 residues.

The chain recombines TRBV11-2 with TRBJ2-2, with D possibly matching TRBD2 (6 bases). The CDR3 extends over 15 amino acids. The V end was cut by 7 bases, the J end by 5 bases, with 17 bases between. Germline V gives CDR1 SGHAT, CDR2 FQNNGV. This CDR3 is CASTSHPGRTGELFF. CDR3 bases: TGTGCCAGCACCTCACACCCCGGGAGAACCGGGGAGCTGTTTTTT.

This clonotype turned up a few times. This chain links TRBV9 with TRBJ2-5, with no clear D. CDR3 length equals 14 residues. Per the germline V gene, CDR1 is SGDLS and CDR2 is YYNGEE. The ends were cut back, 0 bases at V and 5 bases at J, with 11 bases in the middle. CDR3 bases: TGTGCCAGCAGCGTAGGGTCAGGTACTGAGACCCAGTACTTC. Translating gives CASSVGSGTETQYF.

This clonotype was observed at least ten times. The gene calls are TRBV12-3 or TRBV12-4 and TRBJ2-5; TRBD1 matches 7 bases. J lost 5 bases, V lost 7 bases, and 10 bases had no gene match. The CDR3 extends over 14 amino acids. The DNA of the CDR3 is TGTGCCAGCACTTCGACAGGGTCGAGGGAGACCCAGTACTTC. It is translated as CASTSTGSRETQYF.

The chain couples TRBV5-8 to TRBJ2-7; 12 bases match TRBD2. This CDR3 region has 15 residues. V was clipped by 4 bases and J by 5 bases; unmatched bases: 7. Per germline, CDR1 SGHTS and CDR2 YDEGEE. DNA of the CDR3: TGTGCCAGCAGCCAGACTAGCGGGAGCCGGAACGAGCAGTACGTC. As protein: CASSQTSGSRNEQYV.

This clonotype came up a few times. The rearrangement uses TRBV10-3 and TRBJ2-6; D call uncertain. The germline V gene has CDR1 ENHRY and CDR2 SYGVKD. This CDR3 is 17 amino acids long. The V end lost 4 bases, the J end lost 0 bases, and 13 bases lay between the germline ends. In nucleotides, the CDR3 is TGTGCCATCAGTGGGAGCACGACCATCTCTGGGGCCAACGTCCTGACTTTC. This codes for CAISGSTTISGANVLTF.

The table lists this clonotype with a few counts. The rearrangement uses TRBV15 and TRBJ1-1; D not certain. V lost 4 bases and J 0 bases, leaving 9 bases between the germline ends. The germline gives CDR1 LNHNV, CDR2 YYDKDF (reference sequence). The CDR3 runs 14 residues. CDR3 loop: CATSMIQLNTEAFF. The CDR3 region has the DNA TGTGCCACCAGCATGATACAGTTGAACACTGAAGCTTTCTTT.

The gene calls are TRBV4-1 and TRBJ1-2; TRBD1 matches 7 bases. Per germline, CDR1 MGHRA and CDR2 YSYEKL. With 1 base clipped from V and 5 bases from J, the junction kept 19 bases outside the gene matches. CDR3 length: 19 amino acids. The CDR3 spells CASSQVHRISIGTEYGYTF. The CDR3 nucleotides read TGCGCCAGCAGCCAAGTTCATCGTATTAGTATTGGGACAGAGTATGGCTACACCTTC.

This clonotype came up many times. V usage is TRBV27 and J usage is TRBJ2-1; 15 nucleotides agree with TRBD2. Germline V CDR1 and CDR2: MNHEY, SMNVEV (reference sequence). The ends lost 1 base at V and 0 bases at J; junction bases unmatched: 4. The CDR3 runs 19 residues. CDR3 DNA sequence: TGTGCCAGCAGTTTATTAGGGACTAGCGGGGGGAGCTCCTACAATGAGCAGTTCTTC. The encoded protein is CASSLLGTSGGSSYNEQFF.

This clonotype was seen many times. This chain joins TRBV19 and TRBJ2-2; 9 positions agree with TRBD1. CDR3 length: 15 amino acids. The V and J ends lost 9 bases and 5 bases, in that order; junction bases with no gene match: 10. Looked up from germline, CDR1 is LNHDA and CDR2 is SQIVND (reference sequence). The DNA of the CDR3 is TGTGCCAGCAAACACCGGGACAGGGAAACCGGGGAGCTGTTTTTT. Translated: CASKHRDRETGELFF.

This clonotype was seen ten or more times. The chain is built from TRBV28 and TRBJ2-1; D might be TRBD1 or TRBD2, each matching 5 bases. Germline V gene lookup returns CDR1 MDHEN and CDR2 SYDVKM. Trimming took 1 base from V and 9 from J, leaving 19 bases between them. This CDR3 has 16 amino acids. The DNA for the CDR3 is TGTGCCAGCAGTTTATTTGTCGGGACCGTGGGGGTTGAGCAGTTCTTC. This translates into CASSLFVGTVGVEQFF.

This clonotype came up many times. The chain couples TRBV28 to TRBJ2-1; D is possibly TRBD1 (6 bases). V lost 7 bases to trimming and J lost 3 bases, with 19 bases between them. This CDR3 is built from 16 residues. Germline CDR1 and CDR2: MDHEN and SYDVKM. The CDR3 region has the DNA TGTGCCAGCAACTTATCACAGGGTGACTACTACAATGAGCAGTTCTTC. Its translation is CASNLSQGDYYNEQFF.

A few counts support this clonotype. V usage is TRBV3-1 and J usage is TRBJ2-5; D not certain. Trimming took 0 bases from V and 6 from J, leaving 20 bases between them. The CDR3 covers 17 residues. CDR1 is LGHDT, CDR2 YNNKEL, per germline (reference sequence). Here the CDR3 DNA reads TGTGCCAGCAGCCAAGACTTCCTGAAGGACCGACAAAAGACCCAGTACTTC. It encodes CASSQDFLKDRQKTQYF.

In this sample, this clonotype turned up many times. The DNA for the CDR3 is TGTGCCAGCAGTGGGGTAGATCAGCAGGGTCAGTTCTCCCTTTACAATGAGCAGTTCTTC. It is translated as CASSGVDQQGQFSLYNEQFF. The V call is TRBV25-1, the J call TRBJ2-1; possible D gene TRBD1, 5 bases. V was cut by 4 bases and J by 4 bases, with 29 bases left in between. The CDR3 length is 20 residues. CDR1 is MGHDK, CDR2 SYGVNS, per germline.

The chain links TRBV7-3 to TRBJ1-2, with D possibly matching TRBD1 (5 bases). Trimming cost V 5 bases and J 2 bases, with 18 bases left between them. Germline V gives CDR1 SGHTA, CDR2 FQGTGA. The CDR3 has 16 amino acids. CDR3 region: CASSPLGGGPNYGYTF. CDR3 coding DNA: TGTGCCAGCAGCCCCCTCGGGGGAGGGCCGAACTATGGCTACACCTTC.

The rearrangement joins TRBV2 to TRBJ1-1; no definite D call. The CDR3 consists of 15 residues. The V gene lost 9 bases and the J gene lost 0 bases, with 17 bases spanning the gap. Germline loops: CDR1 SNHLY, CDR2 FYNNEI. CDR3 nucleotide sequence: TGTGCCAGTTCTCTTCTGGACGGGATGAACACTGAAGCTTTCTTT. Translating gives CASSLLDGMNTEAFF.

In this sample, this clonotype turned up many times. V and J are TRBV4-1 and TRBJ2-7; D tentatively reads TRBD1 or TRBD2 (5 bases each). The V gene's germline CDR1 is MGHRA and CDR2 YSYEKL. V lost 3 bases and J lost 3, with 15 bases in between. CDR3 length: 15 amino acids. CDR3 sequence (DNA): TGCGCCAGCAGCCAGGGGGACGGAAAGAACTACGAGCAGTACTTC. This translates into CASSQGDGKNYEQYF.

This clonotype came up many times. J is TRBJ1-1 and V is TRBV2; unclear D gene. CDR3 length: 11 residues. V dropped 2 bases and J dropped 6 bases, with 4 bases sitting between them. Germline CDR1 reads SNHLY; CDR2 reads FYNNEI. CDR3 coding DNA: TGTGCCAGCAGTGAACGGGCTGAAGCTTTCTTT. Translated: CASSERAEAFF.

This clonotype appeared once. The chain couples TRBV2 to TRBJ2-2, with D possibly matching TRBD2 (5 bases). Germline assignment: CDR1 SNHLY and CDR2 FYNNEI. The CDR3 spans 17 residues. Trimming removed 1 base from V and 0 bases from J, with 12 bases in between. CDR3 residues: CASSEGSPRANTGELFF. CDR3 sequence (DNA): TGTGCCAGCAGTGAAGGGTCCCCGAGGGCGAACACCGGGGAGCTGTTTTTT.

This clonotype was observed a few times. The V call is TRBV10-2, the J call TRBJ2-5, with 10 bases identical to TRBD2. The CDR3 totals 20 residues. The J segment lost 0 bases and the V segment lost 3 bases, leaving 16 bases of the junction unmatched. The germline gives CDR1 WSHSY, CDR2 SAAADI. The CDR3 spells CASSEPAGGPSRWDQETQYF. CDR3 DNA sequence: TGCGCCAGCAGTGAACCAGCGGGAGGGCCCTCCCGCTGGGACCAAGAGACCCAGTACTTC.

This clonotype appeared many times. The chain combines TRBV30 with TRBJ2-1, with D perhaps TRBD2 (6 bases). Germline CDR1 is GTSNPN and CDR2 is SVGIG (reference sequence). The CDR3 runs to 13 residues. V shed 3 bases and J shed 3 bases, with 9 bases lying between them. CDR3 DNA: TGTGCCTGGAGCCCGGGGGACTACAATGAGCAGTTCTTC. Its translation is CAWSPGDYNEQFF. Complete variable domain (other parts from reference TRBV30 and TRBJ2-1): SQTIHQWPATLVQPVGSPLSLECTVEGTSNPNLYWYRQAAGRGLQLLFYSVGIGQISSEVPQNLSASRPQDRQFILSSKKLLLSDSGFYLCAWSPGDYNEQFFGPGTRLTVL.

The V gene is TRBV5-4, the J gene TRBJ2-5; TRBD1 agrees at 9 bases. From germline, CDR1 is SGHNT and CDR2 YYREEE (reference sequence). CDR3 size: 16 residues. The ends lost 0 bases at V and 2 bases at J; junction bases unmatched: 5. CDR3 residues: CASSLAGTGPQETQYF. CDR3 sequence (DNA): TGTGCCAGCAGCTTGGCCGGGACAGGGCCACAAGAGACCCAGTACTTC.

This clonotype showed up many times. CDR3 coding DNA: TGTGCCACCAGCAGAGATCGGGCAGGGTTGACAAATGAGCAGTTCTTC. Its protein product is CATSRDRAGLTNEQFF. The chain carries TRBV15 and TRBJ2-1, with a possible D match to TRBD1 (5 bases). In germline, CDR1 is LNHNV, CDR2 YYDKDF (reference sequence). The CDR3 extends over 16 amino acids. Between the trimmed V and J ends, which lost 0 bases and 7 bases, there was a span of 16 bases.